A single sample is the source of the 8 T cell receptor beta chains below, sequenced in a study of blood T cells in healthy people across ages. The second PCR ran roughly 7 to 11 cycles with a sample-barcoded 5' primer and J-beta primers. A single record per CDR3 protein comes from TCRdb applying MiXCR to the 5' RACE reads. This sample has hundreds of thousands of distinct CDR3 sequences, with roughly 50% found just once. Material for sequencing was blood. The receptors here all came from a woman in her sixties in good health.

The chain uses TRBV7-9 and TRBJ2-3, with 9 bases matching TRBD1. Looked up from germline, CDR1 is SEHNR and CDR2 is FQNEAQ (reference sequence). The CDR3 length is 16 residues. V gave up 5 bases and J gave up 2 bases; unmatched junction bases: 8. In DNA, the CDR3 is TGTGCCAGCAGCCCCTCCCGGACAGGGGTCACAGATACGCAGTATTTT. It is translated as CASSPSRTGVTDTQYF. Together with reference TRBV7-9 and TRBJ2-3, the CDR3 gives the full variable domain: DTGVSQNPRHKITKRGQNVTFRCDPISEHNRLYWYRQTLGQGPEFLTYFQNEAQLEKSRLLSDRFSAERPKGSFSTLEIQRTEQGDSAMYLCASSPSRTGVTDTQYFGPGTRLTVL.

This clonotype was found a few times. V usage is TRBV29-1 and J usage is TRBJ1-1, with TRBD1 identical over 7 bases. Trimming cost V 6 bases and J 2 bases; bases outside gene matches: 6. Per germline, CDR1 SQVTM and CDR2 ANQGSEA. This CDR3 is built from 13 residues. The CDR3 coding sequence is TGCAGCGTCCAACAGGGGTACAACACTGAAGCTTTCTTT. Translated, it gives CSVQQGYNTEAFF.

The chain links TRBV29-1 to TRBJ2-1, with TRBD2 identical over 10 bases. Per the germline V gene, CDR1 is SQVTM and CDR2 is ANQGSEA. The V segment lost 5 bases and the J segment 5 bases; nucleotides outside the gene matches: 6. The CDR3 consists of 14 residues. The CDR3 DNA sequence: TGCAGCGTTTACGGACTAGCGGAAAACAATGAGCAGTTCTTC. This codes for CSVYGLAENNEQFF.

V and J are TRBV6-2 or TRBV6-3 and TRBJ2-1; 7 positions match TRBD2. Germline V gene sequence: CDR1 MNHEY, CDR2 SVGEGT. Trimming at V came to 6 bases and at J to 5 bases, leaving 13 bases not matched to a gene. The CDR3 contains 16 residues. Written as DNA, the CDR3 is TGTGCCAGCAGGGTTGAGGGGAGGGCCCGGAACAATGAGCAGTTCTTC. Amino acid sequence: CASRVEGRARNNEQFF.

The chain has TRBV29-1 and TRBJ2-5, with D perhaps TRBD1 (6 bases). The germline V and J ends were trimmed by 4 bases and 11 bases, with 23 bases remaining between them. The CDR3 is made up of 14 amino acids. The germline CDR1 and CDR2 sequences are SQVTM and ANQGSEA. The CDR3 reads CSVAFRGIYNEQYF. CDR3 nucleotide sequence: TGCAGCGTTGCTTTCAGGGGCATATACAATGAGCAGTACTTC.

A few counts support this clonotype. The chain uses TRBV29-1 and TRBJ2-7, with D possibly being TRBD2 (6 bases). This CDR3 contains 12 residues. Germline CDR1 is SQVTM and CDR2 is ANQGSEA. The V and J ends lost 4 bases and 5 bases respectively, with 12 bases between them. The CDR3 sequence is CSVVEGRDEQYF. CDR3 in DNA: TGCAGCGTTGTGGAGGGGCGAGACGAGCAGTACTTC.

The J gene is TRBJ2-2, the V gene TRBV5-1; D possibly corresponds to TRBD2 (5 bases). V lost 4 bases, J lost 7 bases, and 8 bases lay in between. The CDR3 sequence is 12 residues long. CDR1 is SGHRS, CDR2 YFSETQ, per germline. CDR3 coding DNA: TGCGCCAGCAGCATGAGGGACGGGGAGCTGTTTTTT. This gives the protein CASSMRDGELFF.

V usage is TRBV5-1 and J usage is TRBJ1-1; D uncertain. The V end was cut by 0 bases, the J end by 5 bases, with 11 bases between. The CDR3 extends over 14 amino acids. In germline, CDR1 is SGHRS, CDR2 YFSETQ. The CDR3 nucleotides are TGCGCCAGCAGCTTGGCCTCGATGGCTACTGAAGCTTTCTTT. Translating it yields CASSLASMATEAFF.